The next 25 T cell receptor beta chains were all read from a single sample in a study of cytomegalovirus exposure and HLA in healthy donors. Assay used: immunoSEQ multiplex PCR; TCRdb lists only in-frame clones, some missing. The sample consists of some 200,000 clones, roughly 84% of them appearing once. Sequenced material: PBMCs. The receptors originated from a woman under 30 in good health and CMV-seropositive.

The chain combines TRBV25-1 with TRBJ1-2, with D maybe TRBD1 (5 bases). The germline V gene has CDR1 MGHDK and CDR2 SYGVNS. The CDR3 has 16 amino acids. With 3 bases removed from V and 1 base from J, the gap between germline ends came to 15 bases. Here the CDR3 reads CASSDPFGGDNYGYTF. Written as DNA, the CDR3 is TGTGCCAGCAGTGACCCTTTCGGGGGGGATAACTATGGCTACACCTTC.

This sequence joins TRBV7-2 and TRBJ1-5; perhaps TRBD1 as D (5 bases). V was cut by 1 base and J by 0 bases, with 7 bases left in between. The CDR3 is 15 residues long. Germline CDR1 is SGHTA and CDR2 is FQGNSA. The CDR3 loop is CASSLEGVSNQPQHF. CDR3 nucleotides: TGTGCCAGCAGCTTAGAAGGGGTTAGCAATCAGCCCCAGCATTTT. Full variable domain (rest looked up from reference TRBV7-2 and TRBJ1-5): GAGVSQSPSNKVTEKGKDVELRCDPISGHTALYWYRQSLGQGLEFLIYFQGNSAPDKSGLPSDRFSAERTGGSVSTLTIQRTQQEDSAVYLCASSLEGVSNQPQHFGDGTRLSIL.

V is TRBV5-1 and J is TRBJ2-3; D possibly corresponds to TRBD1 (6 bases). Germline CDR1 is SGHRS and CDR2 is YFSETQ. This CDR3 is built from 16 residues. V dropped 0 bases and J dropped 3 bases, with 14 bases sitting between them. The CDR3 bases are TGCGCCAGCAGCTTGGCACAGGGTCCCCGAACAGATACGCAGTATTTT. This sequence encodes CASSLAQGPRTDTQYF.

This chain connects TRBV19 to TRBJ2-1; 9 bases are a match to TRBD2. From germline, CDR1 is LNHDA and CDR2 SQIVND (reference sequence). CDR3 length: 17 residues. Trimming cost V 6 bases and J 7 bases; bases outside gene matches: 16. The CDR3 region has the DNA TGTGCCAGTAGCCGCAATATAGCGGGGGCCCTATTTAATGAGCAGTTCTTC. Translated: CASSRNIAGALFNEQFF.

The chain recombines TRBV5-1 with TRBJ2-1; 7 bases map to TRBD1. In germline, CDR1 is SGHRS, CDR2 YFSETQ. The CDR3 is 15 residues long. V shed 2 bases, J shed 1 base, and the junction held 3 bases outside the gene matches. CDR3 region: CASSLPGGSYNEQFF. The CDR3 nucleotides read TGCGCCAGCAGCTTACCAGGGGGTTCCTACAATGAGCAGTTCTTC. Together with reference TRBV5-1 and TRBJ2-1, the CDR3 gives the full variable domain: KAGVTQTPRYLIKTRGQQVTLSCSPISGHRSVSWYQQTPGQGLQFLFEYFSETQRNKGNFPGRFSGRQFSNSRSEMNVSTLELGDSALYLCASSLPGGSYNEQFFGPGTRLTVL.

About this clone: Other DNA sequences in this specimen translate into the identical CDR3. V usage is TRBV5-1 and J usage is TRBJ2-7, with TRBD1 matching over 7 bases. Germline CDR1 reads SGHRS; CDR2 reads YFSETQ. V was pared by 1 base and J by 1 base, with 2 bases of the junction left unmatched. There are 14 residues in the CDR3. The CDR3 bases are TGCGCCAGCAGCTTGCGACAGGGATCCTACGAGCAGTACTTC. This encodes CASSLRQGSYEQYF.

This CDR3 is CASSLRLRKTQYF. The CDR3 DNA reads as TGCGCCAGCAGCCTGCGACTCAGAAAGACCCAGTACTTC. The chain links TRBV4-3 to TRBJ2-5; D not certain. This CDR3 region has 13 residues. Germline CDR1 LGHNA, CDR2 YSLEER. V shed 4 bases and J shed 6 bases, with 12 bases lying between them.

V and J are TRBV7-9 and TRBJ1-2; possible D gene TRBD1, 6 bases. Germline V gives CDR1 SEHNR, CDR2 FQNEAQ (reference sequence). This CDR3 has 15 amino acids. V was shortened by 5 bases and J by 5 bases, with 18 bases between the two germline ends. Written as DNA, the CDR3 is TGTGCCAGCAGCCCAACGGACAGCGCAGATTATGGCTACACCTTC. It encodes CASSPTDSADYGYTF. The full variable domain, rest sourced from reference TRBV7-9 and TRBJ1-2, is DTGVSQNPRHKITKRGQNVTFRCDPISEHNRLYWYRQTLGQGPEFLTYFQNEAQLEKSRLLSDRFSAERPKGSFSTLEIQRTEQGDSAMYLCASSPTDSADYGYTFGSGTRLTVV.

The CDR3 region is CAISDASGTGITEAFF. The CDR3 region has the DNA TGTGCCATCAGTGACGCCTCCGGGACAGGGATCACTGAAGCTTTCTTT. This chain joins TRBV10-3 and TRBJ1-1, with TRBD1 matching 9 bases. Germline V gene lookup returns CDR1 ENHRY and CDR2 SYGVKD. The CDR3 is made up of 16 amino acids. The V segment lost 3 bases and the J segment 4 bases; nucleotides outside the gene matches: 9.

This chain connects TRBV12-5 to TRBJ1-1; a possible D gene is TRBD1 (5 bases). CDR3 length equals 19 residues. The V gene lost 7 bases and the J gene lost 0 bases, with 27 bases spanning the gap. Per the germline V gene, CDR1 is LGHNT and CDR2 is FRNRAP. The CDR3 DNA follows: TGTGCTAGTGCAAGTGGCGGAATAAGGGGAAAGGTCATGAACACTGAAGCTTTCTTT. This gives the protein CASASGGIRGKVMNTEAFF.

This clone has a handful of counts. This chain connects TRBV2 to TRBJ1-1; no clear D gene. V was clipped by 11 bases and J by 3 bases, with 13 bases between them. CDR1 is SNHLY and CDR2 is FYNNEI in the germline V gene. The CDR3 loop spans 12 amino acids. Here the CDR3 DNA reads TGTGCCGACGGGTTCGGGGACACTGAAGCTTTCTTT. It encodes CADGFGDTEAFF.

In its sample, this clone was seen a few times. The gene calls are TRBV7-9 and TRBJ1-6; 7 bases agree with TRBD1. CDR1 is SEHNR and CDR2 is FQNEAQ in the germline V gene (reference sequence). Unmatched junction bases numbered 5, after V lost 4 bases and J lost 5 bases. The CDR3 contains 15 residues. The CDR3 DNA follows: TGTGCCAGCAGCTCTCCGGGACAGAATAATTCACCCCTCCACTTT. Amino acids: CASSSPGQNNSPLHF. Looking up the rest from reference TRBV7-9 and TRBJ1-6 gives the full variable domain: DTGVSQNPRHKITKRGQNVTFRCDPISEHNRLYWYRQTLGQGPEFLTYFQNEAQLEKSRLLSDRFSAERPKGSFSTLEIQRTEQGDSAMYLCASSSPGQNNSPLHFGNGTRLTVT.

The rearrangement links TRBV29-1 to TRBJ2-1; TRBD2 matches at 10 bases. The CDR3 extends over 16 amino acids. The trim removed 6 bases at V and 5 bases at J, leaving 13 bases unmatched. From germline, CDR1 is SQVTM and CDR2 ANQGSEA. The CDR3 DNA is TGCAGCGTCGAACAATGGGGAGGACTAGCGGACAATGAGCAGTTCTTC. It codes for CSVEQWGGLADNEQFF.

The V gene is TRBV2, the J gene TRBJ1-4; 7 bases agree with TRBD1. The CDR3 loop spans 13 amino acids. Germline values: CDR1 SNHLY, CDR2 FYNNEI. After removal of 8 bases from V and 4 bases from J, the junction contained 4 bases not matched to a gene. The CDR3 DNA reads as TGTGCCAGCCGGGGACAGCTTAATGAAAAACTGTTTTTT. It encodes CASRGQLNEKLFF.

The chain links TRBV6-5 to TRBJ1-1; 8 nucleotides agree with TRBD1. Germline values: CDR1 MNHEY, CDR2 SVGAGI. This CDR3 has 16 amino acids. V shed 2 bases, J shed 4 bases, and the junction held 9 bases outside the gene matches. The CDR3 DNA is TGTGCCAGCAGTTACCCACCAGGACAGGGACGCACTGAAGCTTTCTTT. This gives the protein CASSYPPGQGRTEAFF.

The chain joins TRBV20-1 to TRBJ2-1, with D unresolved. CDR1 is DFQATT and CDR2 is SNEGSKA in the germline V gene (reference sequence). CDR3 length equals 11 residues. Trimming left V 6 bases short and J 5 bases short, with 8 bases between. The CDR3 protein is CSAPKNNEQFF. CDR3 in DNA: TGCAGTGCCCCCAAAAACAATGAGCAGTTCTTC.

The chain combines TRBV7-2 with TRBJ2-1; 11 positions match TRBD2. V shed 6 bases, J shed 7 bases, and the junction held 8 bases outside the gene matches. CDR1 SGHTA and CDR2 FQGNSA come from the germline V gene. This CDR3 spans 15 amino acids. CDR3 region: CASRRTSGSFNEQFF. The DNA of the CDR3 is TGTGCCAGCAGGCGGACTAGCGGGTCCTTTAATGAGCAGTTCTTC.

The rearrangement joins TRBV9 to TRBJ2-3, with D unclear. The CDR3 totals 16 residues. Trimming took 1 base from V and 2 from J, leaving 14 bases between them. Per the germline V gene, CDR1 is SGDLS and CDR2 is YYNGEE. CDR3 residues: CASSVYRGANTDTQYF. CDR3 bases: TGTGCCAGCAGCGTATACCGAGGAGCTAACACAGATACGCAGTATTTT.

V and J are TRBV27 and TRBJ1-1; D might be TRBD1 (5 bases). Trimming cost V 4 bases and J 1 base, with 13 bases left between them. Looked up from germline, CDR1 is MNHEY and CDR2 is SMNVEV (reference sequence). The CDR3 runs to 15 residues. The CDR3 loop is CASSSGGGRNTEAFF. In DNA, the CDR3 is TGTGCCAGCAGTTCGGGGGGTGGGAGGAACACTGAAGCTTTCTTT.

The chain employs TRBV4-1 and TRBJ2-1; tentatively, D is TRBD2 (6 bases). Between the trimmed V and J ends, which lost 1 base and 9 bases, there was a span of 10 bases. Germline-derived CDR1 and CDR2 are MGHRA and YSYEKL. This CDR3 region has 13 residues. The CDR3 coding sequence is TGCGCCAGCAGCCAAGCCATTAGCGGTGAGCAGTTCTTC. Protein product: CASSQAISGEQFF.

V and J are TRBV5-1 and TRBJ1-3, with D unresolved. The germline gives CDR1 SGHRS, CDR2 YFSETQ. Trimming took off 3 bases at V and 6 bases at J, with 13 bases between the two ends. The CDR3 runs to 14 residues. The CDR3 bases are TGCGCCAGCAGCTCTCCGGGTAGAACAAACACCATATATTTT. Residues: CASSSPGRTNTIYF.

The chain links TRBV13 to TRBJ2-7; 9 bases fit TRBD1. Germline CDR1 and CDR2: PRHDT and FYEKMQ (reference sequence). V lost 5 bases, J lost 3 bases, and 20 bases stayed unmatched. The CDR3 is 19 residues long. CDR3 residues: CASSHRRQGVGFGSYEQYF. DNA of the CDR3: TGTGCCAGCAGCCACCGTAGACAGGGGGTTGGGTTTGGTAGCTACGAGCAGTACTTC.

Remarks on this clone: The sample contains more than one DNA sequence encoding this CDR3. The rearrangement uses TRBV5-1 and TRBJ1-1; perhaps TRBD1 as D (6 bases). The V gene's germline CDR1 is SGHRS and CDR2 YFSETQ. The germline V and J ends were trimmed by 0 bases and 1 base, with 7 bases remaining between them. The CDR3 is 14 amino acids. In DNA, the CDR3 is TGCGCCAGCAGCTTGGACAGGGCGAACACTGAAGCTTTCTTT. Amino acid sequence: CASSLDRANTEAFF.

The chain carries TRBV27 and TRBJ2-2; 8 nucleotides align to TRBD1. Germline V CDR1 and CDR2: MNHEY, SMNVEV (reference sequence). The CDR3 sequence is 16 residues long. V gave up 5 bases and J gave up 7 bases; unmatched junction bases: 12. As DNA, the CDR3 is TGTGCCAGCAGTACCTCGACAGGGGTTTTAGGCGGGGAGCTGTTTTTT. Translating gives CASSTSTGVLGGELFF.

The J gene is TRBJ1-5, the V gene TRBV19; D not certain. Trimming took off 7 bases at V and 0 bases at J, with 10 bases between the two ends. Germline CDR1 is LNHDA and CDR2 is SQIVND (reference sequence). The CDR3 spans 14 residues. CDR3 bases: TGTGCCAGTAATCAACGGGGTAGCAATCAGCCCCAGCATTTT. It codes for CASNQRGSNQPQHF.